This T cell receptor (beta chain) was identified in a study of shared clonotypes between healthy human individuals. Study processing details: For the immunoSEQ data, sequences were junction-only without quality scores, so filtering differed. Produced via immunoSEQ multiplex PCR; TCRdb's table is partial and in-frame only. That table furnishes V, J and clone size, whereas the DNA furnished D and trimming. Seen here are roughly 1,000,000 clones, 70% to 80% observed once, and the top ten hold roughly 0.55%. The V end was cut by 4 bases, the J end by 4 bases, with 9 bases between. The CDR3 runs 13 residues. Germline lookup yields CDR1 SGHDT and CDR2 YYEEEE.

The chain carries TRBV5-6 and TRBJ2-1; tentative D call: TRBD2 (5 bases). The sample was memory CD4+ T cells from PBMCs. Described subset: CD45RA-negative fraction. This clonotype was sampled from a man younger than 35 in good health. Some clones in this sample may be carry-over from other donors' samples. The CDR3 DNA sequence: TGTGCCAGCAGCCGGAGGCAGTACAATGAGCAGTTCTTC. Translating it yields CASSRRQYNEQFF.